This T cell receptor beta chain was identified during a study of CD8 T cells in Susac syndrome. The V segment lost 1 base and the J segment 8 bases; nucleotides outside the gene matches: 4. The CDR3 spans 12 residues. CDR1 and CDR2 (germline): SQVTM, ANQGSEA. Reverse transcription of roughly 0.5 to 1 ug RNA was performed with random hexamers. Using its own MiXCR run on the immunoSEQ multiplex PCR reads, TCRdb lists one record per CDR3 protein. Seen here are approximately 120,000 distinct CDR3 sequences, 80% to 95% observed once, and the top ten hold 0.14%. The J gene is TRBJ1-1, the V gene TRBV29-1; 7 bases agree with TRBD1. The source of this sequence is a human donor in good health. Sequencing was carried out using CD4+ T cells from PBMCs. The DNA of the CDR3 is TGCAGCGTTGAAGCCGACAGGGCGGAAGCTTTCTTT. It encodes CSVEADRAEAFF.